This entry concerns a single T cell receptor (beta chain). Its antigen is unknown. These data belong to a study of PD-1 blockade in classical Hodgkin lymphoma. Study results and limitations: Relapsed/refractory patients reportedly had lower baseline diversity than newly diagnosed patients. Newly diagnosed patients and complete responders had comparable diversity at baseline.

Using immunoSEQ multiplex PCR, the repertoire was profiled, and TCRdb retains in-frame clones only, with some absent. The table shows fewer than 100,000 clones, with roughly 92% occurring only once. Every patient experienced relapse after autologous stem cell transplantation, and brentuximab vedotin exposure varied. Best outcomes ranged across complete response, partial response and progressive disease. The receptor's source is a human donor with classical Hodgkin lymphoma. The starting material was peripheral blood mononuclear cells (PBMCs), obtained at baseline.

The CDR3 DNA follows: TGTGCCAGCAGTCCCATAAGGGGACAGGGCTACGAGCAGTACTTC. It specifies CASSPIRGQGYEQYF. V and J are TRBV28 and TRBJ2-7; 9 bases match TRBD1. With 5 bases clipped from V and 3 bases from J, the junction kept 8 bases outside the gene matches. The CDR3 is 15 residues long. Germline-derived CDR1 and CDR2 are MDHEN and SYDVKM.